These 15 T cell receptor beta chains were sequenced from one sample in a study of blood T cells in healthy people across ages. Primers used in a second PCR of roughly 6 to 12 cycles were a sample-barcoded 5' primer and a J-beta primer mix. One entry per CDR3 protein results from TCRdb running MiXCR on the 5' RACE reads. The table lists about 1,600,000 distinct CDR3 sequences, roughly 40% of them singletons. The sample was blood. The receptors come from a woman under 30 in good health.

Worth noting for this clonotype: A much more abundant neighbour one base away suggests this may be a read error. The chain uses TRBV20-1 and TRBJ1-5, with D unclear. The V end lost 6 bases, the J end lost 5 bases, and 20 bases lay between the germline ends. Germline V gene lookup returns CDR1 DFQATT and CDR2 SNEGSKA (reference sequence). The CDR3 totals 15 residues. The CDR3 is CSARERRGNDQPQHF. CDR3 DNA: TGCAGTGCCCGAGAGAGGCGGGGAAATGATCAGCCCCAGCATTTT.

This clonotype has a count of ten or more. The rearrangement uses TRBV29-1 and TRBJ2-5; no firm D call. The CDR3 consists of 12 residues. In germline, CDR1 is SQVTM, CDR2 ANQGSEA. V lost 5 bases to trimming and J lost 6 bases, with 13 bases between them. The CDR3 here is CSVLGGVQTQYF. CDR3 sequence (DNA): TGCAGCGTTCTTGGTGGGGTTCAGACCCAGTACTTC.

The J gene is TRBJ2-7, the V gene TRBV20-1; D may be TRBD1 or TRBD2 (7 bases each). Germline assignment: CDR1 DFQATT and CDR2 SNEGSKA (reference sequence). The CDR3 runs to 13 residues. Deletions cut 7 bases from V and 2 bases from J, with 15 bases between. CDR3: CSGEGGGAYEQYF. CDR3 bases: TGCAGTGGCGAGGGAGGGGGCGCCTACGAGCAGTACTTC.

The chain joins TRBV27 to TRBJ2-5, with 8 bases identical to TRBD1. The CDR3 has 16 residues. Germline CDR1 and CDR2: MNHEY and SMNVEV (reference sequence). The J segment lost 11 bases and the V segment lost 4 bases, leaving 18 bases of the junction unmatched. The CDR3 sequence is CASSSTGQGGNNEQYF. Written as DNA, the CDR3 is TGTGCCAGCAGTTCCACCGGACAGGGAGGTAACAATGAGCAGTACTTC.

The chain has TRBV3-1 and TRBJ1-2; 8 bases line up with TRBD1. V was pared by 5 bases and J by 4 bases, with 6 bases of the junction left unmatched. CDR1 is LGHDT, CDR2 YNNKEL, per germline (reference sequence). This CDR3 spans 14 amino acids. CDR3 coding DNA: TGTGCCAGCAGCATGTGGACAGGGAGCTATGGCTACACCTTC. Amino acids: CASSMWTGSYGYTF.

The rearrangement uses TRBV3-1 and TRBJ1-4; the match to TRBD1 covers 7 bases. Germline trimming cut 4 bases from V and 6 bases from J; bases unmatched to any gene: 8. The CDR3 length is 15 residues. Germline V lookup: CDR1 LGHDT, CDR2 YNNKEL (reference sequence). CDR3 nucleotides: TGTGCCAGCAGCCCTACCTCAGGGGGGGATGAAAAACTGTTTTTT. It codes for CASSPTSGGDEKLFF.

The chain has TRBV12-3 or TRBV12-4 and TRBJ1-2, with a weak D call TRBD1 (6 bases). The germline V and J ends were trimmed by 6 bases and 3 bases, with 11 bases remaining between them. The CDR3 runs to 13 residues. CDR3: CASSQQGHYGYTF. CDR3 nucleotide sequence: TGTGCCAGCAGCCAGCAGGGGCACTATGGCTACACCTTC.

This clonotype was picked up one time. The genes are TRBV3-1 and TRBJ2-1, with a possible D match to TRBD2 (6 bases). V lost 4 bases and J 3 bases, leaving 19 bases between the germline ends. There are 17 residues in the CDR3. CDR1 LGHDT and CDR2 YNNKEL come from the germline V gene (reference sequence). Here the CDR3 reads CASSRSTAVSGYNEQFF. The CDR3 region has the DNA TGTGCCAGCAGCCGATCAACAGCGGTTAGCGGCTACAATGAGCAGTTCTTC.

This clonotype was detected only a few times. The chain recombines TRBV3-1 with TRBJ2-1; 9 bases fit TRBD2. This CDR3 has 17 residues. V lost 4 bases and J lost 4; bases outside the gene matches: 11. CDR1 is LGHDT, CDR2 YNNKEL, per germline (reference sequence). The CDR3 region is CASSPSTLAGTYNEQFF. The CDR3 DNA reads TGTGCCAGCAGCCCAAGTACCCTAGCGGGGACTTACAATGAGCAGTTCTTC.

The chain joins TRBV27 to TRBJ1-1; 10 nucleotides match TRBD1. The CDR3 has 14 residues. Germline V lookup: CDR1 MNHEY, CDR2 SMNVEV (reference sequence). V gave up 3 bases and J gave up 4 bases; unmatched junction bases: 2. Written as DNA, the CDR3 is TGTGCCAGCAGTTTCGGGACAGGGGTCACTGAAGCTTTCTTT. It yields the protein CASSFGTGVTEAFF.

The chain recombines TRBV7-2 with TRBJ1-1; TRBD1 might be the D (6 bases). The CDR3 runs 14 residues. Germline V gene lookup returns CDR1 SGHTA and CDR2 FQGNSA. Deletions cut 4 bases from V and 7 bases from J, with 16 bases between. The CDR3 region has the DNA TGTGCCAGCAGCTCGGGCAGGGGCTTCGGTGAAGCTTTCTTT. It codes for CASSSGRGFGEAFF.

This rearrangement joins TRBV2 to TRBJ2-7, with 8 bases fitting TRBD2. Near its end, the DNA agrees better with TRBJ2-5, so the J call may be wrong. Germline loops: CDR1 SNHLY, CDR2 FYNNEI. The CDR3 length is 14 residues. CDR3 region: CASSDRGGGETQYF. The CDR3 bases are TGTGCCAGCAGTGACCGGGGGGGTGGGGAGACCCAGTACTTC.

This rearrangement joins TRBV27 to TRBJ1-1; 7 bases line up with TRBD1. The germline gives CDR1 MNHEY, CDR2 SMNVEV (reference sequence). CDR3 length: 11 amino acids. The V segment lost 4 bases and the J segment 11 bases; nucleotides outside the gene matches: 4. The CDR3 DNA reads as TGTGCCAGCAGTTCCCAGGGGGGGGCTTTCTTT. This codes for CASSSQGGAFF.

The chain recombines TRBV12-3 or TRBV12-4 with TRBJ2-1; TRBD2 matches at 9 bases. The CDR3 runs to 14 residues. Germline trimming cut 5 bases from V and 7 bases from J; bases unmatched to any gene: 6. The CDR3: CASSLDGLANEQFF. In DNA form, the CDR3 reads TGTGCCAGCAGTCTTGACGGACTAGCGAATGAGCAGTTCTTC.

This clonotype was seen only a few times. The chain carries TRBV10-3 and TRBJ1-5, with TRBD1 as a possible D gene (6 bases). CDR1 ENHRY and CDR2 SYGVKD come from the germline V gene. The CDR3 consists of 16 residues. The germline V and J ends were trimmed by 0 bases and 1 base, with 10 bases remaining between them. CDR3 amino acids: CAISESGGLSNQPQHF. As DNA, the CDR3 is TGTGCCATCAGTGAGTCCGGGGGGCTCAGCAATCAGCCCCAGCATTTT.